This T cell receptor beta chain originates from a study of blood T cell repertoires in COVID-19. The assay was immunoSEQ multiplex PCR, and TCRdb's table has in-frame clones only and misses some. The table records some 270,000 clones, 91% of them present only once. Recruitment covered about two dozen US areas and drew participants whose ages spanned roughly 18 to 100 years. The study assigned cohorts using participant-reported clinical history. People in the exposed group encountered a COVID-19 case within 2 weeks before entering the study. Material for sequencing was PBMCs or T cells enriched from blood (not recorded which). The clonotype originates from a man aged 35 to 55 who had been exposed to COVID-19.

The CDR3 DNA reads as TGTGCCACCGAGGCACAATCGAACACTGAAGCTTTCTTT. Amino acids: CATEAQSNTEAFF. This chain links TRBV24-1 with TRBJ1-1; D is uncertain. Trimming took off 9 bases at V and 1 base at J, with 11 bases between the two ends. CDR3 size: 13 residues. CDR1 and CDR2 (germline): KGHDR, SFDVKD.